The present T cell receptor (beta chain) was sequenced within a study of CD8 T cells in Susac syndrome (dated by TCRdb to between 2018 and 2021). Regarding the research as a whole: Whether CD8+ T cell activation and differentiation in Susac syndrome was antigen driven was tested using repertoire sequencing. The clonality of the CD8+ T cell repertoire was compared across 12 healthy donors, roughly 14 Susac syndrome patients and about 16 multiple sclerosis patients.

RNA was extracted using the RNeasy kit, and roughly 0.5 to 1 microgram was reverse transcribed with random hexamers. TCR beta CDR3 regions were amplified with the immunoSEQ multiplex PCR assay covering 54 Vbeta and 13 Jbeta segments. PCR amplification bias was corrected by using a synthetic template baseline for primer optimization and computational correction. The paper's processing steps were these. Only productive sequences were kept, with reads annotated to V, D and J genes according to IMGT and analyzed in immunoSEQ Analyzer. To calculate clonality, Shannon entropy was normalized by log2 of the number of productive unique sequences and then subtracted from one. For each patient and control, public and private clones were evaluated among the 100 most prevalent clones. A clone was defined as Susac-specific if it was absent from the healthy and MS cohorts, from some 1,100 published viral clones and from other ImmuneACCESS disease sequences. TCRdb's own reprocessing of the public reads used fastp at Q25 and MiXCR and kept productive beta chains. Each CDR3 protein appears once, grouped with its most common genes and DNA. The V and J calls reflect TCRdb's pipeline rather than the authors' work. Present in this sample are under 200,000 distinct CDR3 sequences, approximately 95% of which were seen just once. The top ten constitute 0.16% of the sample.

General findings and caveats noted by the study authors: The study acknowledged that relatively few individuals were included in the TCR sequencing and HLA analysis.

A word on this clonotype: Which antigen it targets is not known. No base-level quality is on record; no much larger clone is a single base apart.

High-throughput TCR beta sequencing profiled peripheral blood CD8+ and CD4+ T cells from healthy donors, Susac syndrome patients and multiple sclerosis patients. Treatment-naive patients with stable or active relapsing-remitting disease fulfilling revised McDonald criteria were used as multiple sclerosis controls. Bulk CD8+ and CD4+ T cells were purified magnetically by negative isolation, whereas CD8+ TEMRA cells were enriched by FACS. Blood was drawn into EDTA tubes, processed within 24 hours, and PBMCs were isolated by density gradient centrifugation. PBMCs intended for TCR sequencing were cryopreserved in liquid nitrogen and thawed later in a water bath at 37 degrees C. A purity of at least 90% was achieved for sorted or isolated CD4+, CD8+ and CD8+ TEMRA cells. V loses 4 bases of germline sequence and J loses 4 bases, and the interval between the two ends is 14 bases. In the germline V gene (reference sequence), CDR1 corresponds to PRHDT and CDR2 to FYEKMQ. The CDR3 goes from the cysteine to the phenylalanine over 15 residues. CDR3 DNA only is kept here, 45 bases in frame from base 1.

This chain joins TRBV13 to TRBJ1-5, with TRBD1 as a weak D call on 5 bases. This sequence originates from a human donor with multiple sclerosis. Sequencing was carried out using CD8+ T cells from PBMCs. The CDR3 amino acid sequence is: CASSSSGGGNQPQHF. The DNA sequence is given as TGTGCCAGCAGCTCTTCCGGGGGAGGTAATCAGCCCCAGCATTTT.